Shown below are 23 T cell receptor beta chains from a single sample sequenced in a study of blood T cell repertoires in COVID-19. The table came from immunoSEQ multiplex PCR; TCRdb's copy has only in-frame clones and leaves some out. Among nearly 95,000 clones listed, 80% to 90% were seen once. Sequencing was carried out using peripheral blood. The receptors come from an elderly woman with acute or convalescent COVID-19.

CDR3 nucleotide sequence: TGTGCCAGCAGTCTCTTTACTACCGGGGAGCTGTTTTTT. Translated: CASSLFTTGELFF. The chain joins TRBV5-5 to TRBJ2-2, with D uncertain. CDR1 and CDR2 from the germline V gene are SGHKS and YYEKEE (reference sequence). CDR3 length: 13 amino acids. Trimming stripped 5 bases from V and 5 bases from J, with 10 bases between.

The chain recombines TRBV7-2 with TRBJ2-1; D possibly corresponds to TRBD2 (6 bases). Trimming removed 1 base at V and 4 bases at J, with 11 bases between. The CDR3 extends over 15 amino acids. Germline CDR1 reads SGHTA; CDR2 reads FQGNSA. The CDR3 sequence: CASSLGLAPYNEQFF. The CDR3 nucleotides read TGTGCCAGCAGCTTAGGGCTAGCGCCGTACAATGAGCAGTTCTTC.

The rearrangement joins TRBV19 to TRBJ2-6, with no clear D. The ends were cut back, 0 bases at V and 0 bases at J, with 9 bases in the middle. The CDR3 is 17 amino acids. CDR1 is LNHDA and CDR2 is SQIVND in the germline V gene (reference sequence). The CDR3 protein is CASSIDTQLSGANVLTF. For the CDR3, the DNA is TGTGCCAGTAGTATAGATACTCAACTCTCTGGGGCCAACGTCCTGACTTTC.

J is TRBJ1-4 and V is TRBV7-2; D might be TRBD1 (6 bases). V was pared by 4 bases and J by 7 bases, with 13 bases between. The V gene's germline CDR1 is SGHTA and CDR2 FQGNSA. CDR3 size: 14 residues. CDR3 region: CASSSDRRGEKLFF. The CDR3 DNA follows: TGTGCCAGCAGCTCAGACAGGAGAGGTGAAAAACTGTTTTTT. Supplemented by reference TRBV7-2 and TRBJ1-4, the full variable domain reads GAGVSQSPSNKVTEKGKDVELRCDPISGHTALYWYRQSLGQGLEFLIYFQGNSAPDKSGLPSDRFSAERTGGSVSTLTIQRTQQEDSAVYLCASSSDRRGEKLFFGSGTQLSVL.

The rearrangement uses TRBV6-5 and TRBJ1-5, with TRBD1 as a possible D gene (6 bases). From germline, CDR1 is MNHEY and CDR2 SVGAGI. Trimming took off 6 bases at V and 0 bases at J, with 9 bases between the two ends. CDR3 length: 14 amino acids. CDR3 in amino acids: CASRQGPSNQPQHF. CDR3 DNA sequence: TGTGCCAGCAGGCAGGGGCCTAGCAATCAGCCCCAGCATTTT.

This clone came up once. V is TRBV18 and J is TRBJ2-7; D gene ambiguous. This CDR3 is built from 14 residues. The V gene lost 4 bases and the J gene lost 2 bases, with 12 bases spanning the gap. Germline V gene data show CDR1 as KGHSH and CDR2 as LQKENI. Here the CDR3 DNA reads TGTGCCAGCTCACGAGGAGCCGTCACCTACGAGCAGTACTTC. The encoded protein is CASSRGAVTYEQYF.

The chain couples TRBV19 to TRBJ2-1; 10 bases agree with TRBD2. The length of the CDR3 is 17 residues. With V trimmed by 7 bases and J by 1 base, 10 bases remained unmatched. CDR1 is LNHDA and CDR2 is SQIVND in the germline V gene (reference sequence). The CDR3 DNA reads as TGTGCCAGTACCCCAAACCCTAGCGGGAGTTCCTACAATGAGCAGTTCTTC. It is translated as CASTPNPSGSSYNEQFF.

There are a few counts of this clone. This rearrangement joins TRBV7-6 to TRBJ2-7, with TRBD2 as a possible D gene (6 bases). Per the germline V gene, CDR1 is SGHVS and CDR2 is FNYEAQ. The CDR3 runs to 15 residues. V was pared by 0 bases and J by 2 bases, with 11 bases between. CDR3 protein: CASSLARDSAYEQYF. The CDR3 DNA is TGTGCCAGCAGCTTAGCGAGGGACTCGGCCTACGAGCAGTACTTC.

The chain has TRBV5-1 and TRBJ2-1; D unclear. The V end was cut by 1 base, the J end by 7 bases, with 6 bases between. CDR1 and CDR2 (germline): SGHRS, YFSETQ. The CDR3 is 12 residues long. CDR3 in DNA: TGCGCCAGCAGCTTGAGCCTTAATGAGCAGTTCTTC. Its translation: CASSLSLNEQFF.

This clone occurred once. The V and J genes are TRBV3-1 (or the pseudogene TRBV3-2) and TRBJ2-3, with a tentative D call TRBD1 (6 bases). The V end lost 1 base, the J end lost 2 bases, and 10 bases lay between the germline ends. Germline CDR1 LGHDT, CDR2 YNNKEL (reference sequence). This CDR3 has 15 amino acids. The DNA for the CDR3 is TGTGCCAGCAGCCAAGGGGGGACATACACAGATACGCAGTATTTT. This encodes CASSQGGTYTDTQYF.

V is TRBV12-3 or TRBV12-4 and J is TRBJ2-3; 8 bases align to TRBD1. CDR3 length equals 13 residues. V was clipped by 5 bases and J by 10 bases; unmatched bases: 8. The CDR3 DNA is TGTGCCAGCAGTCCGGACAGGGATCTTCCGCAGTATTTT. It is translated as CASSPDRDLPQYF.

The chain joins TRBV19 to TRBJ2-3; 11 bases match TRBD2. CDR1 is LNHDA, CDR2 SQIVND, per germline (reference sequence). The CDR3 contains 15 residues. Trimming removed 5 bases from V and 1 base from J; junction bases left unmatched: 2. The CDR3 DNA reads TGTGCCAGTAGTTCGGGACTAGCGGGCACAGATACGCAGTATTTT. Protein sequence: CASSSGLAGTDTQYF. The variable domain in full, completed from reference TRBV19 and TRBJ2-3, reads DGGITQSPKYLFRKEGQNVTLSCEQNLNHDAMYWYRQDPGQGLRLIYYSQIVNDFQKGDIAEGYSVSREKKESFPLTVTSAQKNPTAFYLCASSSGLAGTDTQYFGPGTRLTVL.

The V call is TRBV2, the J call TRBJ2-5; TRBD1 might be the D (5 bases). The germline V and J ends were trimmed by 2 bases and 7 bases, with 14 bases remaining between them. Germline V gene sequence: CDR1 SNHLY, CDR2 FYNNEI. The CDR3 runs 14 residues. The CDR3 sequence is CASSEPAGPGTQYF. CDR3 DNA: TGTGCCAGCAGTGAACCCGCAGGGCCGGGGACCCAGTACTTC.

V gene TRBV19 combines with J gene TRBJ2-3, with TRBD1 matching over 7 bases. Germline values: CDR1 LNHDA, CDR2 SQIVND (reference sequence). The CDR3 is 15 amino acids. V gave up 5 bases and J gave up 1 base; unmatched junction bases: 6. CDR3 DNA sequence: TGTGCCAGTAGTGTGGACAGGCTCCGCACAGATACGCAGTATTTT. It codes for CASSVDRLRTDTQYF.

The chain has TRBV6-5 and TRBJ1-1, with D uncertain. CDR1 and CDR2 from the germline V gene are MNHEY and SVGAGI. Trimming left V 0 bases short and J 6 bases short, with 14 bases between. There are 15 residues in the CDR3. The CDR3 region has the DNA TGTGCCAGCAGTTACTCGAAAGGGAGTCGGGCTGAAGCTTTCTTT. The encoded protein is CASSYSKGSRAEAFF.

This chain connects TRBV29-1 to TRBJ2-5; 11 bases are a match to TRBD1. The J segment lost 6 bases and the V segment lost 4 bases, leaving 7 bases of the junction unmatched. CDR1 and CDR2 (germline): SQVTM, ANQGSEA. This CDR3 is 14 amino acids long. The CDR3 is CSVGPGTGGKTQYF. The CDR3 DNA reads as TGCAGCGTTGGACCCGGGACAGGGGGGAAGACCCAGTACTTC.

This chain joins TRBV19 and TRBJ1-1; weak D call: TRBD1 (5 bases). V dropped 0 bases and J dropped 11 bases, with 13 bases sitting between them. The CDR3 is 13 residues long. Germline CDR1 reads LNHDA; CDR2 reads SQIVND (reference sequence). The CDR3 reads CASSIEVGGVAFF. Here the CDR3 DNA reads TGTGCCAGTAGTATAGAGGTCGGAGGGGTGGCTTTCTTT. Using reference TRBV19 and TRBJ1-1 for the parts outside the CDR3, the full variable domain is DGGITQSPKYLFRKEGQNVTLSCEQNLNHDAMYWYRQDPGQGLRLIYYSQIVNDFQKGDIAEGYSVSREKKESFPLTVTSAQKNPTAFYLCASSIEVGGVAFFGQGTRLTVV.

V usage is TRBV7-2 and J usage is TRBJ1-1; D remains unclear. V was trimmed by 4 bases and J by 0 bases, leaving 12 bases between them. Looked up from germline, CDR1 is SGHTA and CDR2 is FQGNSA. This CDR3 region has 15 residues. The CDR3 is CASSSRVGLNTEAFF. The CDR3 nucleotides read TGTGCCAGCAGCTCCCGGGTCGGCTTGAACACTGAAGCTTTCTTT.

This sequence joins TRBV19 and TRBJ2-7; 12 positions match TRBD1. This CDR3 has 13 amino acids. The germline V gene encodes CDR1 LNHDA and CDR2 SQIVND (reference sequence). The junction had 9 bases not matched to a gene; V was cut back by 9 bases and J by 9 bases. The CDR3 sequence: CASRDRGQEVQYF. CDR3 sequence (DNA): TGTGCCAGCCGGGACAGGGGGCAGGAGGTGCAGTACTTC.

The rearrangement joins TRBV7-2 to TRBJ1-6, with 7 nucleotides matching TRBD1. The CDR3 sequence is 14 residues long. Trimming cost V 6 bases and J 6 bases; bases outside gene matches: 5. Germline CDR1 and CDR2: SGHTA and FQGNSA. Written as DNA, the CDR3 is TGTGCCAGCAGAGGGGACAGCCTTAATTCACCCCTCCACTTT. This encodes CASRGDSLNSPLHF.

This clone appeared once. The V call is TRBV7-9, the J call TRBJ1-3, with 9 bases that match TRBD1. In germline, CDR1 is SEHNR, CDR2 FQNEAQ (reference sequence). J gave up 4 bases and V 5 bases, and 15 bases lay outside the gene matches. The CDR3 runs to 18 residues. The CDR3 loop reads CASSRNLPGQGIGNTIYF. The DNA of the CDR3 is TGTGCCAGCAGCCGTAATCTGCCGGGACAGGGTATAGGAAACACCATATATTTT. Drawing the rest from reference TRBV7-9 and TRBJ1-3, the complete variable domain is DTGVSQNPRHKITKRGQNVTFRCDPISEHNRLYWYRQTLGQGPEFLTYFQNEAQLEKSRLLSDRFSAERPKGSFSTLEIQRTEQGDSAMYLCASSRNLPGQGIGNTIYFGEGSWLTVV.

This chain links TRBV24-1 with TRBJ2-1, with 10 bases matching TRBD2. Germline CDR1 KGHDR, CDR2 SFDVKD. The CDR3 is 15 residues long. The V gene end was trimmed by 7 bases and the J gene end by 5 bases; junction bases not matched to a gene: 7. The chain's CDR3 is CATRASGGANNEQFF. In nucleotides, the CDR3 is TGTGCCACCAGGGCTAGCGGGGGCGCTAACAATGAGCAGTTCTTC.

This chain connects TRBV27 to TRBJ2-6; 7 bases are shared with TRBD1. After removal of 8 bases from V and 3 bases from J, the junction contained 13 bases not matched to a gene. The germline V gene has CDR1 MNHEY and CDR2 SMNVEV (reference sequence). CDR3 size: 17 residues. CDR3 DNA sequence: TGTGCCAGCGCCCCGGGACAGAATGATCTTGGGGCCAACGTCCTGACTTTC. It translates to CASAPGQNDLGANVLTF.